This T cell receptor (beta chain) was recovered during a study of PD-1 blockade in classical Hodgkin lymphoma. General study points: Diversity in CD4+ TCRs, unlike that measured in CD8+ TCRs, had risen significantly by C4D1. Newly diagnosed patients were reported to exhibit reduced baseline TCR diversity relative to healthy donors.

There was relapse after autologous stem cell transplantation in every patient, and there was variation in brentuximab vedotin exposure. CDR1 is LNHDA and CDR2 is SQIVND in the germline V gene (reference sequence). This CDR3 is built from 13 residues. V lost 3 bases, J lost 9 bases, and 12 bases lay in between. Sequencing was performed with immunoSEQ multiplex PCR; in TCRdb, only in-frame clones are kept and a portion is missing. The data hold approximately 98,000 clones, with about 88% observed a single time. To note about this clone: As yet, its antigen is unknown.

The rearrangement joins TRBV19 to TRBJ2-1; D may be TRBD2 (6 bases). The source is a human donor with classical Hodgkin lymphoma. Sequencing used peripheral blood mononuclear cells (PBMCs), obtained before the second cycle of nivolumab. The CDR3 spells CASSIGSGLEQFF. The CDR3 region has the DNA TGTGCCAGTAGTATTGGTAGCGGTCTTGAGCAGTTCTTC.